Each of the 21 T cell receptor beta chains below was sequenced from the same sample in a study of shared clonotypes between healthy human individuals. Libraries were prepared by immunoSEQ multiplex PCR; TCRdb keeps only in-frame clonotypes and omits some of them. The table has around 2.5 million clones, approximately 93% seen once. The sample was naive CD4+ T cells from PBMCs. Subset in this sample: CD45RA+ positively selected. Receptors originate from a man between 18 and 29 years old in good health. Some clones in this sample may be carry-over from other donors' samples.

The chain links TRBV18 to TRBJ1-4; D is undetermined. Trimming removed 3 bases at V and 8 bases at J, with 10 bases between. Germline V gives CDR1 KGHSH, CDR2 LQKENI. The CDR3 covers 13 residues. The DNA of the CDR3 is TGTGCCAGCTCACCCGGTATCCGCGAAAAACTGTTTTTT. Translating gives CASSPGIREKLFF. Together with reference TRBV18 and TRBJ1-4, the CDR3 gives the full variable domain: NAGVMQNPRHLVRRRGQEARLRCSPMKGHSHVYWYRQLPEEGLKFMVYLQKENIIDESGMPKERFSAEFPKEGPSILRIQQVVRGDSAAYFCASSPGIREKLFFGSGTQLSVL.

The rearrangement links TRBV7-3 to TRBJ2-5, with TRBD2 as a possible D gene (5 bases). Germline V gene data show CDR1 as SGHTA and CDR2 as FQGTGA. This CDR3 spans 13 amino acids. The V end was cut by 4 bases, the J end by 5 bases, with 11 bases between. CDR3 loop: CASSSARRETQYF. The CDR3 bases are TGTGCCAGCAGCTCCGCCAGGAGGGAGACCCAGTACTTC.

On this clone itself: Other DNA sequences in this sample translate to the same CDR3. The rearrangement uses TRBV7-2 and TRBJ2-7, with D unclear. V gave up 2 bases and J gave up 0 bases, with 5 bases separating them. The CDR3 consists of 13 residues. Germline CDR1 is SGHTA and CDR2 is FQGNSA. The CDR3 region is CASSLSLSYEQYF. DNA of the CDR3: TGTGCCAGCAGCTTAAGTCTCTCCTACGAGCAGTACTTC.

This rearrangement joins TRBV27 to TRBJ1-1; D may be TRBD1 (6 bases). From germline, CDR1 is MNHEY and CDR2 SMNVEV (reference sequence). Trimming cost V 1 base and J 4 bases, with 16 bases left between them. The CDR3 contains 16 residues. The DNA of the CDR3 is TGTGCCAGCAGTTTATGGTGGAAGGGGGGGAGCACTGAAGCTTTCTTT. It is translated as CASSLWWKGGSTEAFF.

The rearrangement joins TRBV15 to TRBJ2-3, with 12 bases identical to TRBD2. Germline-derived CDR1 and CDR2 are LNHNV and YYDKDF (reference sequence). Trimming removed 2 bases from V and 3 bases from J; junction bases left unmatched: 3. This CDR3 spans 16 amino acids. DNA of the CDR3: TGTGCCACCAGCAGATCGGGACTAGCGGGTACAGATACGCAGTATTTT. It codes for CATSRSGLAGTDTQYF.

The sample holds a few counts of this clone. This chain links TRBV4-1 with TRBJ1-1; D not resolved. CDR1 and CDR2 from the germline V gene are MGHRA and YSYEKL. The length of the CDR3 is 13 residues. V lost 0 bases and J lost 3, with 5 bases in between. The CDR3 DNA is TGCGCCAGCAGCCAAGATCCGTACACTGAAGCTTTCTTT. Its protein product is CASSQDPYTEAFF.

This chain uses TRBV5-1 with TRBJ2-7; 9 bases line up with TRBD2. With V trimmed by 4 bases and J by 4 bases, 12 bases remained unmatched. The germline V gene has CDR1 SGHRS and CDR2 YFSETQ. The CDR3 runs 16 residues. The CDR3 is CASSTSPGTSPYEQYF. CDR3 nucleotides: TGCGCCAGCAGCACCTCTCCCGGGACTAGCCCGTACGAGCAGTACTTC.

The sample holds one count of this clone. The rearrangement links TRBV11-2 to TRBJ2-1, with 10 nucleotides matching TRBD1. Trimming took 5 bases from V and 7 from J; bases not matched to a gene: 11. CDR3 length: 16 residues. The germline CDR1 and CDR2 sequences are SGHAT and FQNNGV. In nucleotides, the CDR3 is TGTGCCAGCAGCGTTCTTACGGGACAGGGGTGGAATGAGCAGTTCTTC. It yields the protein CASSVLTGQGWNEQFF.

The chain recombines TRBV2 with TRBJ2-3; 7 bases are shared with TRBD1. Germline V gene lookup returns CDR1 SNHLY and CDR2 FYNNEI. The ends lost 1 base at V and 4 bases at J; junction bases unmatched: 5. This CDR3 spans 15 amino acids. The CDR3 nucleotides are TGTGCCAGCAGTGAAGGGACAGGAGGAGCAGATACGCAGTATTTT. Protein sequence: CASSEGTGGADTQYF.

This clone was recorded only once. The rearrangement links TRBV7-9 to TRBJ2-5; D is ambiguous. CDR3 length equals 15 residues. Germline V lookup: CDR1 SEHNR, CDR2 FQNEAQ (reference sequence). V lost 1 base and J lost 11, with 20 bases in between. CDR3 DNA sequence: TGTGCCAGCAGCTTAGTTCCCCTAGGTCCTACGAGGCAGTACTTC. This gives the protein CASSLVPLGPTRQYF.

This rearrangement joins TRBV4-1 to TRBJ2-7, with a possible D match to TRBD1 (5 bases). V gave up 4 bases and J gave up 0 bases, with 10 bases separating them. The CDR3 covers 14 residues. Germline V gene lookup returns CDR1 MGHRA and CDR2 YSYEKL. The CDR3 DNA reads TGCGCCAGCAGCCGGGGCAGGGACTCCTACGAGCAGTACTTC. It codes for CASSRGRDSYEQYF.

The chain carries TRBV6-5 and TRBJ1-3; 9 positions match TRBD1. There are 15 residues in the CDR3. The V segment lost 6 bases and the J segment 2 bases; nucleotides outside the gene matches: 5. Germline V gene data show CDR1 as MNHEY and CDR2 as SVGAGI. CDR3 bases: TGTGCCAGCAGCCTCCGGACAGGGGCTGGAAACACCATATATTTT. Protein product: CASSLRTGAGNTIYF.

The count of this clone is one. The chain links TRBV28 to TRBJ2-1; 8 bases fit TRBD1. Germline assignment: CDR1 MDHEN and CDR2 SYDVKM. After removal of 3 bases from V and 3 bases from J, the junction contained 4 bases not matched to a gene. This CDR3 contains 15 residues. CDR3 DNA: TGTGCCAGCAGTTTTAGGACAGGGAACTACAATGAGCAGTTCTTC. This codes for CASSFRTGNYNEQFF.

The genes are TRBV5-1 and TRBJ2-7, with 12 bases that match TRBD1. The CDR3 consists of 15 residues. The germline CDR1 and CDR2 sequences are SGHRS and YFSETQ. The V and J ends lost 4 bases and 5 bases, in that order; junction bases with no gene match: 7. The CDR3 DNA sequence: TGCGCCAGCAGCCCCCCGGGACAGGGGGCCGACGAGCAGTACTTC. Protein: CASSPPGQGADEQYF.

V usage is TRBV10-3 and J usage is TRBJ2-3; possibly TRBD1 for D (9 bases). Germline V gene sequence: CDR1 ENHRY, CDR2 SYGVKD. The CDR3 extends over 17 amino acids. Trimming removed 5 bases at V and 4 bases at J, with 22 bases between. Here the CDR3 reads CAISPRGGQGSPDTQYF. Written as DNA, the CDR3 is TGTGCCATCAGTCCACGGGGGGGACAGGGTAGCCCAGATACGCAGTATTTT.

The gene calls are TRBV6-1 and TRBJ2-5; TRBD1 might be the D (6 bases). Germline values: CDR1 MNHNS, CDR2 SASEGT. The CDR3 has 16 residues. Trimming removed 6 bases from V and 1 base from J, with 18 bases in between. CDR3 nucleotides: TGTGCCAGCAGCGAACAGGGTACTATAGCCCAAGAGACCCAGTACTTC. It translates to CASSEQGTIAQETQYF.

The chain couples TRBV6-5 to TRBJ2-1, with D possibly being TRBD1 (6 bases). This CDR3 contains 15 residues. CDR1 and CDR2 (germline): MNHEY, SVGAGI. Trimming took off 6 bases at V and 0 bases at J, with 12 bases between the two ends. CDR3 sequence (DNA): TGTGCCAGCAGCCCGACAGGCCTCTCCTACAATGAGCAGTTCTTC. This sequence encodes CASSPTGLSYNEQFF.

V is TRBV18 and J is TRBJ1-1; 7 nucleotides line up with TRBD1. CDR1 KGHSH and CDR2 LQKENI come from the germline V gene. V shed 5 bases, J shed 1 base, and the junction held 7 bases outside the gene matches. The CDR3 consists of 15 residues. The CDR3 is CASSSLTGWNTEAFF. CDR3 coding DNA: TGTGCCAGCTCATCCTTGACAGGGTGGAACACTGAAGCTTTCTTT.

About this clone: The same CDR3 is also encoded by other DNA sequences in this sample. The rearrangement links TRBV7-9 to TRBJ2-5, with TRBD2 matching 12 bases. Unmatched junction bases numbered 3, after V lost 6 bases and J lost 4 bases. The germline CDR1 and CDR2 sequences are SEHNR and FQNEAQ (reference sequence). The CDR3 totals 14 residues. CDR3 amino acids: CASSPGLAGETQYF. The DNA of the CDR3 is TGTGCCAGCAGTCCGGGACTAGCGGGAGAGACCCAGTACTTC.

The gene calls are TRBV6-1 and TRBJ1-4; D call uncertain. CDR1 is MNHNS and CDR2 is SASEGT in the germline V gene. Trimming shortened V by 10 bases and J by 0 bases, and 9 bases separated the two germline ends. CDR3 length equals 13 residues. CDR3 coding DNA: TGTGCCATCTCCCCTGCAACTAATGAAAAACTGTTTTTT. Protein sequence: CAISPATNEKLFF.

The chain employs TRBV5-1 and TRBJ2-7, with 10 positions matching TRBD2. The CDR3 loop spans 14 amino acids. Trimming took 7 bases from V and 3 from J; bases not matched to a gene: 7. Germline assignment: CDR1 SGHRS and CDR2 YFSETQ. The DNA for the CDR3 is TGCGCCAGCCCCTTCACTAGCGGGATCTACGAGCAGTACTTC. It yields the protein CASPFTSGIYEQYF.